These 6 T cell receptor beta chains were all obtained from the same sample, sequenced in a study of blood T cell repertoires in COVID-19. Profiled with immunoSEQ multiplex PCR; TCRdb holds only in-frame clones, not every one. The sample has approximately 190,000 clones; nearly 85% are singletons. Sequenced sample: peripheral blood. Receptors originate from a woman aged 30 to 39 with acute or convalescent COVID-19.

V is TRBV18 and J is TRBJ1-2; 7 bases fit TRBD1. V lost 6 bases and J lost 8; bases outside the gene matches: 6. Germline CDR1 and CDR2: KGHSH and LQKENI. The CDR3 is 12 amino acids. CDR3 sequence reads: CASSLTGEGYTF. The CDR3, as DNA: TGTGCCAGCTCGCTAACAGGGGAAGGCTACACCTTC. The complete variable domain, with remaining parts taken from reference TRBV18 and TRBJ1-2, reads NAGVMQNPRHLVRRRGQEARLRCSPMKGHSHVYWYRQLPEEGLKFMVYLQKENIIDESGMPKERFSAEFPKEGPSILRIQQVVRGDSAAYFCASSLTGEGYTFGSGTRLTVV.

The CDR3 reads CASSERDSFWETQYF. CDR3 bases: TGCGCCAGCAGCGAACGGGACTCTTTCTGGGAGACCCAGTACTTC. The chain carries TRBV5-1 and TRBJ2-5; D is possibly TRBD2 (6 bases). The V end lost 4 bases, the J end lost 5 bases, and 18 bases lay between the germline ends. This CDR3 spans 15 amino acids. Germline-derived CDR1 and CDR2 are SGHRS and YFSETQ.

The genes are TRBV2 and TRBJ1-6; D may be TRBD1 (5 bases). Germline V CDR1 and CDR2: SNHLY, FYNNEI. This CDR3 is 14 amino acids long. V gave up 6 bases and J gave up 6 bases, with 12 bases separating them. Here the CDR3 DNA reads TGTGCCAGCAGGGTAGAGACAGCTAATTCACCCCTCCACTTT. It codes for CASRVETANSPLHF.

The chain is built from TRBV3-1 (or the pseudogene TRBV3-2) and TRBJ2-1; TRBD2 agrees at 12 bases. Per the germline V gene, CDR1 is LGHDT and CDR2 is YNNKEL (reference sequence). This CDR3 has 16 amino acids. The V and J ends lost 2 bases and 7 bases, in that order; junction bases with no gene match: 6. The CDR3 DNA reads as TGTGCCAGCAGCCAACTAGCGGGGGGGCTAGCGAATGAGCAGTTCTTC. Its translation is CASSQLAGGLANEQFF.

Notes on this clone: Other DNA sequences in this specimen translate into the identical CDR3. V usage is TRBV4-3 and J usage is TRBJ2-2, with D hard to call. Trimming removed 0 bases at V and 5 bases at J, with 7 bases between. The V gene's germline CDR1 is LGHNA and CDR2 YSLEER. This CDR3 region has 14 residues. The DNA of the CDR3 is TGCGCCAGCAGCCAAGAAAGTAGAACCGGGGAGCTGTTTTTT. Encoded protein: CASSQESRTGELFF.

The rearrangement uses TRBV6-2 or TRBV6-3 and TRBJ1-2; TRBD1 agrees at 8 bases. After removal of 5 bases from V and 7 bases from J, the junction contained 12 bases not matched to a gene. Germline V CDR1 and CDR2: MNHEY, SVGEGT. The CDR3 spans 15 residues. Here the CDR3 DNA reads TGTGCCAGCAGTCAGGCCTCCGGGACAGGTAGTGGCTACACCTTC. This codes for CASSQASGTGSGYTF.